A single sample gave rise to the 26 T cell receptor beta chains below, sequenced in a study of blood T cells in healthy people across ages. With a J-beta primer mix and a sample-barcoded 5' primer, a second PCR ran roughly 6 to 11 cycles. TCRdb passed the 5' RACE reads through MiXCR, listing each CDR3 protein once. This table holds hundreds of thousands of distinct CDR3 sequences, 58% found once. Sequencing input: blood. The receptor source for this set is a young man in good health.

J is TRBJ2-5 and V is TRBV6-1; D ambiguous. Matching the DNA end better, TRBJ2-4 makes the J call doubtful. This CDR3 region has 11 residues. Per germline, CDR1 MNHNS and CDR2 SASEGT. CDR3 protein: CASSTLDIQYF. The CDR3 nucleotides read TGTGCCAGCAGTACATTAGACATTCAGTACTTC.

The J gene is TRBJ1-1, the V gene TRBV5-5, with D possibly TRBD1 on 5 matching bases. Between the trimmed V and J ends, which lost 3 bases and 0 bases, there was a span of 12 bases. The CDR3 loop spans 15 amino acids. CDR1 is SGHKS and CDR2 is YYEKEE in the germline V gene (reference sequence). DNA of the CDR3: TGTGCCAGCAGCTGGGAGGGGCTCTTGAACACTGAAGCTTTCTTT. It yields the protein CASSWEGLLNTEAFF.

Written as DNA, the CDR3 is TGCAGTGCCCCATGGAGTGGACGCCATGAGCAGTTCTTC. As protein: CSAPWSGRHEQFF. The genes are TRBV20-1 and TRBJ2-1; D is unclear. There are 13 residues in the CDR3. Germline CDR1 and CDR2: DFQATT and SNEGSKA (reference sequence). The V end lost 6 bases, the J end lost 8 bases, and 17 bases lay between the germline ends.

This sequence joins TRBV7-2 and TRBJ2-3; tentative D call: TRBD1 (6 bases). Between the trimmed V and J ends, which lost 8 bases and 2 bases, there was a span of 17 bases. The CDR3 extends over 15 amino acids. In germline, CDR1 is SGHTA, CDR2 FQGNSA. CDR3 DNA: TGTGCCAGCTCCCAAAGGGGGTTTTCCACAGATACGCAGTATTTT. Translation gives CASSQRGFSTDTQYF.

This clonotype has a handful of counts. The chain combines TRBV20-1 with TRBJ2-3, with D unresolved. Trimming cost V 1 base and J 2 bases, with 13 bases left between them. The CDR3 totals 15 residues. The germline V gene encodes CDR1 DFQATT and CDR2 SNEGSKA (reference sequence). This CDR3 is CSARGGRLATDTQYF. For the CDR3, the DNA is TGCAGTGCTAGAGGGGGAAGACTGGCCACAGATACGCAGTATTTT.

The chain couples TRBV6-5 to TRBJ1-3; perhaps TRBD1 as D (5 bases). CDR1 and CDR2 (germline): MNHEY, SVGAGI. Trimming stripped 5 bases from V and 0 bases from J, with 14 bases between. CDR3 length: 16 amino acids. The CDR3 sequence: CASSPGTSSSGNTIYF. The CDR3 coding sequence is TGTGCCAGCAGTCCCGGGACCTCAAGCTCTGGAAACACCATATATTTT.

This clonotype showed up just a few times. The chain joins TRBV21-1 to TRBJ2-6. TRBV21-1 counts as a pseudogene. The length of the CDR3 is 16 residues. The CDR3 spells CATQTSDSSGANVLTF. DNA of the CDR3: TGTGCCACCCAAACATCGGACAGCTCTGGGGCCAACGTCCTGACTTTC.

This chain uses TRBV12-3 or TRBV12-4 with TRBJ1-5; D is perhaps TRBD1 (6 bases). The CDR3 sequence is 15 residues long. V dropped 6 bases and J dropped 9 bases, with 21 bases sitting between them. CDR3 DNA sequence: TGTGCCAGCAGGTCGGCCGGGACAAAGATAGGGCCCCAGCATTTT. Its translation: CASRSAGTKIGPQHF.

The chain combines TRBV6-1 with TRBJ2-7; TRBD2 aligns across 10 bases. The CDR3 consists of 15 residues. Germline V CDR1 and CDR2: MNHNS, SASEGT. Unmatched junction bases numbered 3, after V lost 1 base and J lost 3 bases. CDR3 coding DNA: TGTGCCAGCAGTGAAGGGACTAGCGGATTCTACGAGCAGTACTTC. This sequence encodes CASSEGTSGFYEQYF.

This chain links TRBV20-1 with TRBJ2-3; the D gene is possibly TRBD2 (6 bases). Germline CDR1 is DFQATT and CDR2 is SNEGSKA (reference sequence). V lost 3 bases and J lost 0, with 13 bases in between. The CDR3 runs 15 residues. This CDR3 is CSASGRGISTDTQYF. CDR3 DNA: TGCAGTGCTAGTGGGCGGGGCATTAGCACAGATACGCAGTATTTT.

The rearrangement links TRBV7-6 to TRBJ2-7; D gene unclear. The CDR3 length is 14 residues. The V gene's germline CDR1 is SGHVS and CDR2 FNYEAQ. V lost 0 bases and J 3 bases, leaving 9 bases between the germline ends. For the CDR3, the DNA is TGTGCCAGCAGCTTAGCGTCGGACGGCTACGAGCAGTACTTC. Its protein product is CASSLASDGYEQYF.

DNA of the CDR3: TGTGCCAGCAGTGAAATGGGGCTAGCGGGGGGTGCAGATACGCAGTATTTT. Amino acids: CASSEMGLAGGADTQYF. The chain couples TRBV2 to TRBJ2-3; 11 positions agree with TRBD2. In germline, CDR1 is SNHLY, CDR2 FYNNEI. The CDR3 totals 17 residues. The V and J ends lost 2 bases and 4 bases, in that order; junction bases with no gene match: 8.

The chain uses TRBV20-1 and TRBJ2-5; 7 bases agree with TRBD2. CDR1 and CDR2 (germline): DFQATT, SNEGSKA (reference sequence). V lost 4 bases to trimming and J lost 3 bases; unmatched junction nucleotides: 11. The CDR3 is 15 amino acids. CDR3 DNA sequence: TGCAGTGCTATCGGGGCCCGGGGGGACGAAGAGACCCAGTACTTC. It encodes CSAIGARGDEETQYF.

The chain uses TRBV4-3 and TRBJ2-7; D uncertain. V lost 0 bases and J 2 bases, leaving 11 bases between the germline ends. The CDR3 has 15 residues. Germline loops: CDR1 LGHNA, CDR2 YSLEER. The CDR3 DNA sequence: TGCGCCAGCAGCCAAGAGAACTACGGCCCCTACGAGCAGTACTTC. Its translation: CASSQENYGPYEQYF.

The genes are TRBV3-1 and TRBJ2-3, with D unresolved. V was cut by 4 bases and J by 0 bases, with 8 bases left in between. The CDR3 spans 14 residues. CDR1 and CDR2 from the germline V gene are LGHDT and YNNKEL (reference sequence). CDR3 in amino acids: CASSRDASTDTQYF. CDR3 in DNA: TGTGCCAGCAGCCGGGATGCTAGCACAGATACGCAGTATTTT.

A few counts support this clonotype. The chain carries TRBV20-1 and TRBJ2-2, with 9 bases aligning to TRBD2. The CDR3 totals 17 residues. Trimming removed 3 bases from V and 0 bases from J; junction bases left unmatched: 8. Germline CDR1 DFQATT, CDR2 SNEGSKA (reference sequence). The CDR3 sequence: CSASPLAGNTNTGELFF. CDR3 bases: TGCAGTGCTAGCCCACTAGCGGGCAATACGAACACCGGGGAGCTGTTTTTT.

The chain is built from TRBV19 and TRBJ2-1; D not certain. Germline V gives CDR1 LNHDA, CDR2 SQIVND (reference sequence). The CDR3 covers 14 residues. V was pared by 6 bases and J by 12 bases, with 21 bases between. The CDR3 nucleotides are TGTGCCAGTAGCGGAGCTACCCCGACCTACGTGCAGTTCTTC. Translated: CASSGATPTYVQFF.

A note on this clonotype: A much larger clone is a single base away; this may be a read error. The gene calls are TRBV7-9 and TRBJ1-2; D uncertain. The CDR3 consists of 11 residues. Looked up from germline, CDR1 is SEHNR and CDR2 is FQNEAQ (reference sequence). The CDR3, as DNA: TGTGCCAGCAGAGGCCCCTATGGCCACACCTTC. It codes for CASRGPYGHTF.

Only a few counts were recorded for this clonotype. The chain recombines TRBV27 with TRBJ2-7; D might be TRBD2 (6 bases). V shed 8 bases and J shed 2 bases, with 19 bases lying between them. The CDR3 contains 15 residues. Germline V gene data show CDR1 as MNHEY and CDR2 as SMNVEV (reference sequence). The CDR3 nucleotides are TGTGCCAGCTCTGCGGGACTCCCATCTACCTACGAGCAGTACTTC. Amino acid sequence: CASSAGLPSTYEQYF.

The gene calls are TRBV24-1 and TRBJ2-1; D gene unclear. With 6 bases removed from V and 7 bases from J, the gap between germline ends came to 9 bases. The CDR3 has 12 residues. Germline-derived CDR1 and CDR2 are KGHDR and SFDVKD. The chain's CDR3 is CATSRIGNEQFF. As DNA, the CDR3 is TGTGCCACCAGTCGGATCGGGAATGAGCAGTTCTTC.

This clonotype was seen a handful of times. The genes are TRBV29-1 and TRBJ2-5; D perhaps matches TRBD2 (6 bases). The CDR3 has 11 amino acids. Germline-derived CDR1 and CDR2 are SQVTM and ANQGSEA. The V gene lost 7 bases and the J gene lost 5 bases, with 11 bases spanning the gap. The CDR3 DNA reads as TGCAGCGGTGAGGCGGGGGAGACCCAGTACTTC. It codes for CSGEAGETQYF.

As concerns this clonotype: An end of the junction differs from the germline gene, which may be a read error. The chain recombines TRBV29-1 with TRBJ1-2, with D uncertain. The CDR3 runs 12 residues. Germline CDR1 SQVTM, CDR2 ANQGSEA. The CDR3 loop reads CSVVEDNYDYTF. The CDR3 nucleotides read TGCAGCGTTGTCGAGGATAACTATGACTACACCTTC.

The V gene is TRBV6-1, the J gene TRBJ2-3; 15 nucleotides match TRBD2. J gave up 3 bases and V 8 bases, and 3 bases lay outside the gene matches. In germline, CDR1 is MNHNS, CDR2 SASEGT. This CDR3 is built from 15 residues. CDR3 amino acids: CASGGLAGGTDTQYF. CDR3 in DNA: TGTGCCAGCGGGGGACTAGCGGGGGGAACAGATACGCAGTATTTT.

V gene TRBV20-1 combines with J gene TRBJ2-1; the D gene is possibly TRBD2 (5 bases). Trimming removed 4 bases from V and 1 base from J, with 14 bases in between. The CDR3 extends over 15 amino acids. Per the germline V gene, CDR1 is DFQATT and CDR2 is SNEGSKA (reference sequence). DNA for the CDR3: TGCAGTGCTAATTCGGGGTCGAGGTCCTACAATGAGCAGTTCTTC. This encodes CSANSGSRSYNEQFF.

J is TRBJ2-7 and V is TRBV4-2; 9 bases align to TRBD1. This CDR3 has 17 residues. Per germline, CDR1 LGHNA and CDR2 YNFKEQ. V lost 3 bases and J lost 0; bases outside the gene matches: 9. CDR3 bases: TGTGCCAGCAGCCAGGCTACCGGGACAGGGATCTCCTACGAGCAGTACTTC. It codes for CASSQATGTGISYEQYF.

This chain connects TRBV29-1 to TRBJ2-7; TRBD1 might be the D (5 bases). The CDR3 runs to 15 residues. V was shortened by 0 bases and J by 6 bases, with 18 bases between the two germline ends. Germline CDR1 SQVTM, CDR2 ANQGSEA. Here the CDR3 DNA reads TGCAGCGTTGAAGATCAGGGAATTGAATCTCCCGAGCAGTACTTC. Amino acid sequence: CSVEDQGIESPEQYF.